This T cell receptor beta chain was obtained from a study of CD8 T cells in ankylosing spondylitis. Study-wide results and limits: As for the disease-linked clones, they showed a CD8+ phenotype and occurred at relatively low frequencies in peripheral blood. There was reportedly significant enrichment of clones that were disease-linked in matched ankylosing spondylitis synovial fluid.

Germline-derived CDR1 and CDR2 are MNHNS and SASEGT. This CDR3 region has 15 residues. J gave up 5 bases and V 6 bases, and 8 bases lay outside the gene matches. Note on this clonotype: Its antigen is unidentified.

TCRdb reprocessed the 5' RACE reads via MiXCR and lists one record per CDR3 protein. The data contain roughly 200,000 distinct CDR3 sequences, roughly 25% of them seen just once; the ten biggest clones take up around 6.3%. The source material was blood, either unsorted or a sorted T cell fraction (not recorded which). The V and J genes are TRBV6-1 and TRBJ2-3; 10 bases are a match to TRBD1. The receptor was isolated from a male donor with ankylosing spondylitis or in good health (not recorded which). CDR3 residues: CASRDDRGRVDTQYF. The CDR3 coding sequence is TGTGCCAGCAGGGATGACAGGGGGCGTGTAGATACGCAGTATTTT.